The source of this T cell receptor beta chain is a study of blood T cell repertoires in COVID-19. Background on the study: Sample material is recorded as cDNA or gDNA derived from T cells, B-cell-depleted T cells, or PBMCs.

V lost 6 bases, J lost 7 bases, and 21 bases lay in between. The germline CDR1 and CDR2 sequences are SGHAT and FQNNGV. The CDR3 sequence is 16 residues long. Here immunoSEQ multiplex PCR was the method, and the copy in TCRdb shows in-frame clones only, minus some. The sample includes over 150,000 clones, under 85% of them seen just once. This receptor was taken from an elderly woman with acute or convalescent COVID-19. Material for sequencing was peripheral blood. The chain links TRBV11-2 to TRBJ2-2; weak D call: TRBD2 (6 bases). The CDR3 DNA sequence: TGTGCCAGCAGACCCCCGGGGAGGAGTACCAGCGGGGAGCTGTTTTTT. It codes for CASRPPGRSTSGELFF. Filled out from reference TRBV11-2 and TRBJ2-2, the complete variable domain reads EAGVAQSPRYKIIEKRQSVAFWCNPISGHATLYWYQQILGQGPKLLIQFQNNGVVDDSQLPKDRFSAERLKGVDSTLKIQPAKLEDSAVYLCASRPPGRSTSGELFFGEGSRLTVL.